These 16 T cell receptor beta chains came from one sample sequenced in a study of radiation and T cells in renal cell carcinoma (dated by TCRdb to 2020 to 2021). Libraries were prepared through the immunoSEQ multiplex PCR assay. TCRdb limited this immuneACCESS table to in-frame rearrangements with V and J called. A share of clones is missing; checked studies link under half to unresolved V genes, and the rest is unexplained. The sample data list 140,000 or so clones, and approximately 86% of these were observed just once. About a sixth of the sample is held by the ten biggest clonotypes. This sample's time point label indicates: blood 4 weeks post-SBRT, at nephrectomy. The sample's treatment or condition label, decoded: 15 Gy SBRT to primary tumor, nephrectomy 4 weeks later. Sequences were derived from blood, sampled from a patient whose treatment included radiotherapy and nephrectomy. The receptors stem from a woman aged 50 to 60 with renal cell carcinoma.

A note on this clone: The sample has other DNA sequences that encode this CDR3 too. The chain is built from TRBV4-3 and TRBJ1-5; 7 bases are shared with TRBD1. J was trimmed by 4 bases and V by 0 bases; bases with no gene match: 3. CDR1 LGHNA and CDR2 YSLEER come from the germline V gene. CDR3 size: 15 residues. CDR3 residues: CASSQDRGSNQPQHF. CDR3 in DNA: TGCGCCAGCAGCCAAGACAGGGGGTCAAATCAGCCCCAGCATTTT.

This clone was picked up a small number of times. J is TRBJ2-1 and V is TRBV28, with 11 bases aligning to TRBD2. CDR3 length equals 14 residues. Per the germline V gene, CDR1 is MDHEN and CDR2 is SYDVKM. V shed 2 bases and J 12 bases; nucleotides not matched to a gene: 6. The CDR3 nucleotides read TGTGCCAGCAGTTTAAGGCTAGCGGGGGGATCGCAGTTCTTC. It specifies CASSLRLAGGSQFF. Full variable domain (remainder filled in from reference TRBV28 and TRBJ2-1): DVKVTQSSRYLVKRTGEKVFLECVQDMDHENMFWYRQDPGLGLRLIYFSYDVKMKEKGDIPEGYSVSREKKERFSLILESASTNQTSMYLCASSLRLAGGSQFFGPGTRLTVL.

The V and J genes are TRBV5-1 and TRBJ2-7; D remains unclear. Germline V gene lookup returns CDR1 SGHRS and CDR2 YFSETQ. This CDR3 contains 15 residues. V was shortened by 4 bases and J by 6 bases, with 20 bases between the two germline ends. CDR3 in DNA: TGCGCCAGCAGCGTTTCGGTCCTATCAAAACCCGAGCAGTACTTC. Translated: CASSVSVLSKPEQYF.

The chain employs TRBV2 and TRBJ1-1; unclear D gene. The CDR3 is 13 amino acids. The V gene lost 7 bases and the J gene lost 0 bases, with 9 bases spanning the gap. Looked up from germline, CDR1 is SNHLY and CDR2 is FYNNEI. This CDR3 reads CASMETVNTEAFF. The CDR3 bases are TGTGCCAGCATGGAAACGGTGAACACTGAAGCTTTCTTT.

About this clone itself: The junction differs from germline at one of its ends, possibly a read error. V is TRBV7-7 and J is TRBJ1-5; D gene unclear. This CDR3 has 15 residues. In germline, CDR1 is SSHAT, CDR2 FNYEAQ (reference sequence). In DNA, the CDR3 is TGTGCTAGCAGCTTATCGCAGGTTCTCAATCAGCCCCAGCATTTT. This translates into CASSLSQVLNQPQHF. Variable domain in full (rest from reference TRBV7-7 and TRBJ1-5): GAGVSQSPRYKVTKRGQDVTLRCDPISSHATLYWYQQALGQGPEFLTYFNYEAQPDKSGLPSDRFSAERPEGSISTLTIQRTEQRDSAMYRCASSLSQVLNQPQHFGDGTRLSIL.

The J gene is TRBJ1-3, the V gene TRBV6-5, with D perhaps TRBD1 (5 bases). V lost 2 bases to trimming and J lost 0 bases, with 5 bases between them. The CDR3 consists of 14 residues. Per germline, CDR1 MNHEY and CDR2 SVGAGI. CDR3 region: CASSYDSSGNTIYF. The CDR3 DNA is TGTGCCAGCAGTTACGACAGCTCTGGAAACACCATATATTTT.

The J gene is TRBJ2-5, the V gene TRBV19; maybe TRBD1 (6 bases). The germline CDR1 and CDR2 sequences are LNHDA and SQIVND (reference sequence). The CDR3 totals 14 residues. V lost 6 bases and J lost 3, with 14 bases in between. CDR3 bases: TGTGCCAGTAGGGTCCGGGACATGGAAGAGACCCAGTACTTC. Amino acid sequence: CASRVRDMEETQYF.

The chain links TRBV9 to TRBJ2-5; 9 bases agree with TRBD2. This CDR3 spans 16 amino acids. Germline CDR1 and CDR2: SGDLS and YYNGEE. Germline trimming cut 4 bases from V and 5 bases from J; bases unmatched to any gene: 12. CDR3 sequence: CASSPNSIAGDETQYF. The CDR3 DNA sequence: TGTGCCAGCAGCCCAAATAGTATAGCGGGGGATGAGACCCAGTACTTC.

This chain joins TRBV5-1 and TRBJ1-3; 9 bases line up with TRBD1. The CDR3 covers 15 residues. The J segment lost 8 bases and the V segment lost 4 bases, leaving 10 bases of the junction unmatched. Germline-derived CDR1 and CDR2 are SGHRS and YFSETQ. CDR3: CASSITGGAGHTIYF. The CDR3 DNA reads TGCGCCAGCAGCATTACAGGGGGCGCGGGACACACCATATATTTT.

The chain uses TRBV18 and TRBJ1-1; 8 nucleotides align to TRBD1. Germline V gene sequence: CDR1 KGHSH, CDR2 LQKENI. The CDR3 contains 15 residues. V was pared by 1 base and J by 1 base, with 2 bases of the junction left unmatched. The CDR3 loop reads CASSPQGTGNTEAFF. The CDR3 DNA reads TGTGCCAGCTCACCACAAGGGACAGGGAACACTGAAGCTTTCTTT.

The rearrangement links TRBV11-2 to TRBJ1-2, with D hard to call. Looked up from germline, CDR1 is SGHAT and CDR2 is FQNNGV. The CDR3 sequence is 14 residues long. Trimming removed 0 bases at V and 8 bases at J, with 13 bases between. CDR3 nucleotides: TGTGCCAGCAGCTTAGATCTGATCGGGCGCGGCTACACCTTC. Translation: CASSLDLIGRGYTF.

The gene calls are TRBV11-2 and TRBJ1-2, with D unclear. Trimming pared 1 base from V and 8 bases from J, leaving 11 bases between. The CDR3 totals 13 residues. The germline V gene has CDR1 SGHAT and CDR2 FQNNGV. This chain's CDR3 is CASSLGRVGGYTF. The CDR3 region has the DNA TGTGCCAGCAGCTTAGGGCGGGTTGGGGGCTACACCTTC.

The gene calls are TRBV13 and TRBJ1-6, with D uncertain. The V end lost 4 bases, the J end lost 10 bases, and 11 bases lay between the germline ends. This CDR3 is built from 13 residues. Germline V gene lookup returns CDR1 PRHDT and CDR2 FYEKMQ (reference sequence). In DNA, the CDR3 is TGTGCCAGCAGCTCACCCTTTGAGTCACCCCTCCACTTT. As protein: CASSSPFESPLHF.

This chain joins TRBV9 and TRBJ1-2, with a weak D call TRBD1 (5 bases). Germline V gene lookup returns CDR1 SGDLS and CDR2 YYNGEE. V lost 0 bases and J 2 bases, leaving 5 bases between the germline ends. The CDR3 is 13 residues long. The chain's CDR3 is CASSVGGNYGYTF. CDR3 DNA sequence: TGTGCCAGCAGCGTAGGGGGGAACTATGGCTACACCTTC.

CDR3 loop: CASSYDRSSGNTIYF. The CDR3 DNA reads as TGTGCCAGCAGTTACGATAGGAGCTCTGGAAACACCATATATTTT. The V gene is TRBV6-5, the J gene TRBJ1-3, with D uncertain. The CDR3 sequence is 15 residues long. CDR1 and CDR2 (germline): MNHEY, SVGAGI. The germline V and J ends were trimmed by 2 bases and 0 bases, with 8 bases remaining between them.

In its sample, this clone was seen a few times. Since a far larger clone is one base different, this is likely a read error. The chain uses TRBV2 and TRBJ1-5; D gene unclear. Germline lookup yields CDR1 SNHLY and CDR2 FYNNEI. V was shortened by 3 bases and J by 4 bases, with 4 bases between the two germline ends. The CDR3 consists of 12 residues. CDR3 coding DNA: TGTGCCAGCAGTGAGGGGAATCAGCCCCAGCATTTT. It encodes CASSEGNQPQHF.